This TCR beta chain was captured in a study of blood T cells in healthy people across ages. Primers used in a second PCR of roughly 6 to 11 cycles were a sample-barcoded 5' primer and a J-beta primer mix. TCRdb re-called the 5' RACE reads with MiXCR, one entry per CDR3 protein. Counted here are about 1.5 million distinct CDR3 sequences, 35% to 45% occurring once; the ten biggest clones make up approximately 4.1%. For this clonotype: Antigen specificity is unknown.

Findings and caveats of the study: Unknown donor CMV status possibly confounded expanded clonotype changes.

PBMCs were isolated at a quantity of at least 6.5 million per sample. Germline V lookup: CDR1 SGHTA, CDR2 FQGNSA. The CDR3 covers 12 residues. Trimming took off 8 bases at V and 4 bases at J, with 11 bases between the two ends. This TCR derives from a woman aged 18-29 years in good health. The chain recombines TRBV7-2 with TRBJ2-5; perhaps TRBD2 as D (6 bases). Sequenced input: blood. The CDR3 DNA follows: TGTGCCAGCGGGTGGGGGGTAGAGACCCAGTACTTC. Its protein is CASGWGVETQYF.